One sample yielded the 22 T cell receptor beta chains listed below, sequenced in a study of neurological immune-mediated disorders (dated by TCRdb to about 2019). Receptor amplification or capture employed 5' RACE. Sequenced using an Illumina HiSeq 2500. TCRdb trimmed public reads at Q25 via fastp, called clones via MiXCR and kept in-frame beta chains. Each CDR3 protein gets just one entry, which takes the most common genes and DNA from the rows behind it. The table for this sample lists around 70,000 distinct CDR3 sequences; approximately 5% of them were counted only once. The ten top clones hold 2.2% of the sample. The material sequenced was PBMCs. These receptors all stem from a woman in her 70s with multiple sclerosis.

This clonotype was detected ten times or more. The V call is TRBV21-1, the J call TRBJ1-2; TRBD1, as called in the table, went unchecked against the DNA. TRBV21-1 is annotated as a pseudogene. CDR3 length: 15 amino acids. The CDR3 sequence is CASTPAGQAGYGYTF. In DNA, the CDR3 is TGTGCCAGCACCCCCGCGGGACAGGCGGGCTATGGCTACACCTTC.

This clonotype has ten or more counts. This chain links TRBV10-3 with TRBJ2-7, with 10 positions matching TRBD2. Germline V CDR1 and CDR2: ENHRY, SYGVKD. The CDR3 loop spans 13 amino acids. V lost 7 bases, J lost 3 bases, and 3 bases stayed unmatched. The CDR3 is CAIKREGLYEQYF. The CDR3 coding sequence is TGTGCCATCAAGCGGGAGGGCCTCTACGAGCAGTACTTC.

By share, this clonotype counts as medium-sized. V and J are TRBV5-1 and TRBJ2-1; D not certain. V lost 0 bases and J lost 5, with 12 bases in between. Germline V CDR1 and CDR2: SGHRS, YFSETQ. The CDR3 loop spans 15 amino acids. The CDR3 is CASSLAVRLNNEQFF. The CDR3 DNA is TGCGCCAGCAGCTTGGCGGTGCGGCTTAACAATGAGCAGTTCTTC.

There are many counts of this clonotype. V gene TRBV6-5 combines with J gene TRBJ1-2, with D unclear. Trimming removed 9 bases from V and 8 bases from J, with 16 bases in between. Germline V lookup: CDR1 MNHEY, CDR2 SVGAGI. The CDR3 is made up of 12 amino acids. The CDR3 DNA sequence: TGTGCCAGTCTGGGCCCGGGAGAAGGCTACACCTTC. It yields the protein CASLGPGEGYTF.

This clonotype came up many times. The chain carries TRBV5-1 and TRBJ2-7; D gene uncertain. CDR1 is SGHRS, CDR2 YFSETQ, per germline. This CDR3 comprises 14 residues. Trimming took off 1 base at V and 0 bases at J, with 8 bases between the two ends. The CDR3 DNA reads TGCGCCAGCAGCTTGTATGCGGACTCCTACGAGCAGTACTTC. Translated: CASSLYADSYEQYF.

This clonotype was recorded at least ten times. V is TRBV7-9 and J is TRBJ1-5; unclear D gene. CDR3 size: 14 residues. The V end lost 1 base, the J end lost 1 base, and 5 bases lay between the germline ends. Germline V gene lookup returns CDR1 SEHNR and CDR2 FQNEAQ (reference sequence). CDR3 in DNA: TGTGCCAGCAGCTTAGACAGAAGCAATCAGCCCCAGCATTTT. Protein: CASSLDRSNQPQHF.

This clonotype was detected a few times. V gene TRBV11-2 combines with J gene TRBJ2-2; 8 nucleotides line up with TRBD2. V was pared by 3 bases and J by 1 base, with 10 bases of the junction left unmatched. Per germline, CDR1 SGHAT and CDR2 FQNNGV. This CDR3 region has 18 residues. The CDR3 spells CASSLIFSAGVNTGELFF. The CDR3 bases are TGTGCCAGCAGCTTGATTTTCTCAGCGGGGGTGAACACCGGGGAGCTGTTTTTT.

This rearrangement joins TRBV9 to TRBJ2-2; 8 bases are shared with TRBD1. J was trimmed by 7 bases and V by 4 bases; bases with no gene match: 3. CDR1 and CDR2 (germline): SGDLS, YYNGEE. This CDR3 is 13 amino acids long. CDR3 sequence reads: CASSRQGNGELFF. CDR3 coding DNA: TGTGCCAGCAGCCGACAGGGGAACGGGGAGCTGTTTTTT. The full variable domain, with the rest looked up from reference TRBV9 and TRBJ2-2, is DSGVTQTPKHLITATGQRVTLRCSPRSGDLSVYWYQQSLDQGLQFLIQYYNGEERAKGNILERFSAQQFPDLHSELNLSSLELGDSALYFCASSRQGNGELFFGEGSRLTVL.

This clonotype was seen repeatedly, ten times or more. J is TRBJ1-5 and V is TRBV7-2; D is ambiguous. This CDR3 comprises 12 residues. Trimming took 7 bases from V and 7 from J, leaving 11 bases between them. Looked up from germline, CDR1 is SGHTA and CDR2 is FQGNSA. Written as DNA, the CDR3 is TGTGCCAGCAATCTGCCGGGGCAGCCCCAGCATTTT. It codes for CASNLPGQPQHF.

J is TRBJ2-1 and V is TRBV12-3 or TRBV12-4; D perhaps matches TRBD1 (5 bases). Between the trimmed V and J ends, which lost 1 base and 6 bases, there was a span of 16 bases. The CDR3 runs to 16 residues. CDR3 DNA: TGTGCCAGCAGTTTAGAGCAGGGAAAGGGTTCCAATGAGCAGTTCTTC. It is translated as CASSLEQGKGSNEQFF.

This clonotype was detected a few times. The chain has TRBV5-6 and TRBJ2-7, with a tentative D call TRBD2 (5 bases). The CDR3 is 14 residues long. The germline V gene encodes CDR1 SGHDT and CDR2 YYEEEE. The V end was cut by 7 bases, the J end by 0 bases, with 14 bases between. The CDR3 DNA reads TGTGCCAGCGAGAGGGCAGGCCACTCCTACGAGCAGTACTTC. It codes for CASERAGHSYEQYF.

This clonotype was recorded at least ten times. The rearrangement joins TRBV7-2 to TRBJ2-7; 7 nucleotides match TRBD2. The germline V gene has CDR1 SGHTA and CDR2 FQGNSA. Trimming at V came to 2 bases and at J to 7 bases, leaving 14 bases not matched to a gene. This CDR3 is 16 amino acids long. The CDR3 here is CASSLLRDYHPREQYF. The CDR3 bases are TGTGCCAGCAGCTTACTCCGGGACTATCACCCTCGGGAGCAGTACTTC.

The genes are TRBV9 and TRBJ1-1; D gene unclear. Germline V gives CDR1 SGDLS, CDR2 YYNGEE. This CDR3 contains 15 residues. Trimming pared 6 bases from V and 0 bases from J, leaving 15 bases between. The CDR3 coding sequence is TGTGCCAGCACCCAGACACACACCATGAACACTGAAGCTTTCTTT. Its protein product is CASTQTHTMNTEAFF.

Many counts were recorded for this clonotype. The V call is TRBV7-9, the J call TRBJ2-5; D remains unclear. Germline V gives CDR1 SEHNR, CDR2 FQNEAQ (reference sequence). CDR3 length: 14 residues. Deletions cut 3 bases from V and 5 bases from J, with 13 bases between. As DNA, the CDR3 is TGTGCCAGCAGCTTCCCGGTGGCTGGGGAGACCCAGTACTTC. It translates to CASSFPVAGETQYF. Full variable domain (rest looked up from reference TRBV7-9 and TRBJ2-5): DTGVSQNPRHKITKRGQNVTFRCDPISEHNRLYWYRQTLGQGPEFLTYFQNEAQLEKSRLLSDRFSAERPKGSFSTLEIQRTEQGDSAMYLCASSFPVAGETQYFGPGTRLLVL.

This CDR3 reads CASSPWTETNYGYTF. The DNA of the CDR3 is TGTGCCAGCAGCCCCTGGACAGAAACTAACTATGGCTACACCTTC. The rearrangement uses TRBV7-2 and TRBJ1-2; TRBD1 might be the D (6 bases). Germline V lookup: CDR1 SGHTA, CDR2 FQGNSA. Trimming pared 5 bases from V and 0 bases from J, leaving 13 bases between. This CDR3 is built from 15 residues.

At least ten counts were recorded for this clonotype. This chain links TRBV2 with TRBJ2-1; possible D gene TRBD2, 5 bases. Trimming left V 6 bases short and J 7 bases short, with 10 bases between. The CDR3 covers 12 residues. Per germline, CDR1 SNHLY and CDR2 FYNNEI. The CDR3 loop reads CASRASGNEQFF. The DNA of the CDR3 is TGTGCCAGCAGGGCATCGGGGAATGAGCAGTTCTTC.

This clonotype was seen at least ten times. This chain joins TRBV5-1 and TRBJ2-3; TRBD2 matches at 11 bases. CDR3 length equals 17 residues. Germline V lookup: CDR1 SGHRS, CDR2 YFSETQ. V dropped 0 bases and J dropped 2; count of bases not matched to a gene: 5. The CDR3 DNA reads TGCGCCAGCAGCTTGGCCGGGACTAGCGGCACCACAGATACGCAGTATTTT. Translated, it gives CASSLAGTSGTTDTQYF.

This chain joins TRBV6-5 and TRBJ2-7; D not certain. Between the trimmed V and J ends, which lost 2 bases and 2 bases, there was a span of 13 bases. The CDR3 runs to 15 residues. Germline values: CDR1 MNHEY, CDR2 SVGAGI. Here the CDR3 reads CASSYVSHAAYEQYF. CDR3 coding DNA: TGTGCCAGCAGTTACGTCTCCCACGCCGCCTACGAGCAGTACTTC.

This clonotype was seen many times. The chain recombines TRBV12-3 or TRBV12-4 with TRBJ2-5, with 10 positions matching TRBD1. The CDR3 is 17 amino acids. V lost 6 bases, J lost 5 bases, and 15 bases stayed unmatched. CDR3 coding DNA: TGTGCCAGCAGCCTCCCGGGACAGGGGATTAGTACGGAGACCCAGTACTTC. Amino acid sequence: CASSLPGQGISTETQYF.

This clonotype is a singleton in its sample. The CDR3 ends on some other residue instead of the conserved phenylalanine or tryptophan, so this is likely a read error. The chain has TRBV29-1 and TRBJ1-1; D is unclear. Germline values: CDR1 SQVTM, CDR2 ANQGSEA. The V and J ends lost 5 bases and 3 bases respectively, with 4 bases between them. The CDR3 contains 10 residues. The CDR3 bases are TGCAGCGTTCTTGACACTGAAGCTTTCCTT. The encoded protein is CSVLDTEAFL.

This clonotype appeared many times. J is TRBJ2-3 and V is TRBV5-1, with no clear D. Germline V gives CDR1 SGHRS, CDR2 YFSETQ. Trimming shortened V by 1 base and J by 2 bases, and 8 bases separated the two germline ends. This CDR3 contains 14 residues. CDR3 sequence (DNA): TGCGCCAGCAGCTTGCTACCAGACACAGATACGCAGTATTTT. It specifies CASSLLPDTDTQYF.

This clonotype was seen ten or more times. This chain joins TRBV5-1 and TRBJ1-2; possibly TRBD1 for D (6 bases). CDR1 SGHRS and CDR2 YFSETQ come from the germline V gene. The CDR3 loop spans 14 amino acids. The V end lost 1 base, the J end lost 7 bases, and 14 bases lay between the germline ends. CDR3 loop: CASSLSAGVVGYTF. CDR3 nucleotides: TGCGCCAGCAGCTTGAGTGCAGGGGTGGTTGGCTACACCTTC.